This T cell receptor (beta chain) was obtained from a study of control samples from healthy donors and cancer patients. Sequenced by immunoSEQ multiplex PCR; TCRdb stores in-frame clones only, minus some. The sample gives around 77,000 clones, 85% to 95% of which show up once; more than 5% is in the top ten. CDR1 KGHSH and CDR2 LQKENI come from the germline V gene. CDR3 length: 14 residues. Trimming left V 2 bases short and J 3 bases short, with 8 bases between. The clonotype comes from a woman aged 55-69 years in good health. V is TRBV18 and J is TRBJ1-3; TRBD1 is a possible D gene (5 bases). Sequencing was done on a sample of blood. CDR3 in amino acids: CASSPGHVGNTIYF. The CDR3 DNA is TGTGCCAGCTCACCAGGACATGTTGGAAACACCATATATTTT.